Listed below are T cell receptor beta chains from one sample, sequenced in a study of T cell repertoires in cytomegalovirus infection. TCRdb re-called the reads with MiXCR, one entry per CDR3 protein. The data show under 200,000 distinct CDR3 sequences, with approximately 21% seen just once and 25% held by the top ten. The antigens of these receptors remain unknown. The starting material was CD8+ T cells from cultured PBMCs, obtained from culture after CMV antigen stimulation. The receptors shown here come from a human donor in good health (CMV status not recorded). Some clones in this sample may be carry-over from other donors' samples. CDR3s include the opening cysteine and the closing phenylalanine or tryptophan. D genes are given only for firm matches. Some rows have no size entry. The others give once, few or many, or a class for an expanded clone.

>.|TRBD1|TRBJ1-1|18|TRBV6-1
CASSPRRTGGGGGTEAFF
TGTGCCAGCAGTCCCCGCAGGACAGGGGGCGGGGGAGGCACTGAAGCTTTCTTT
>few|.|TRBJ2-2|17|TRBV7-6
CASSLASGTGSARELFF
TGTGCCAGCAGCTTAGCATCCGGGACGGGGAGCGCCAGGGAGCTGTTTTTT
>few|TRBD1|TRBJ1-1|12|TRBV2
CASMTGRTEAFF
TGTGCCAGCATGACAGGGCGCACTGAAGCTTTCTTT
>few|.|TRBJ2-2|19|TRBV7-9
CASSGPGRMSVSNTGELFF
TGTGCCAGCAGCGGTCCGGGACGGATGTCTGTATCGAACACCGGGGAGCTGTTTTTT
>few|TRBD1|TRBJ1-3|16|TRBV4-1
CASSQAPGQGGNTIYF
TGCGCCAGCAGCCAAGCTCCGGGACAGGGAGGAAACACCATATATTTT
>.|.|TRBJ1-1|13|TRBV29-1
CSVDAPLATEAFF
TGCAGCGTAGATGCCCCCCTGGCCACTGAAGCTTTCTTT
>few|.|TRBJ1-5|15|TRBV15
CATSRDRGADQPQHF
TGTGCCACCAGCAGAGACCGGGGAGCAGACCAGCCCCAGCATTTT
>.|TRBD1|TRBJ2-1|14|TRBV9
CASGGTGRSLGEFF
TGTGCCAGCGGTGGGACAGGGAGGAGCTTGGGGGAGTTCTTC
>.|.|TRBJ2-7|14|TRBV7-2
CASSLAILGNEQYF
TGTGCCAGCAGCTTAGCGATACTAGGGAACGAGCAGTACTTC
>few|.|TRBJ1-5|16|TRBV28
CASSLTQAEPYQPQHF
TGTGCCAGCAGTTTAACCCAGGCCGAACCGTATCAGCCCCAGCATTTT
>.|TRBD2|TRBJ2-7|14|TRBV4-1
CASSQLSGGSEQYF
TGCGCCAGCAGCCAACTTAGCGGGGGATCCGAGCAGTACTTC
>.|.|TRBJ2-7|14|TRBV7-2
CASRVTASSYEQYF
TGTGCCAGTAGAGTGACGGCGAGCTCCTACGAGCAGTACTTC
>.|.|TRBJ2-1|11|TRBV30
CAWSLSNEQFF
TGTGCCTGGAGTTTGAGCAATGAGCAGTTCTTC
>few|.|TRBJ2-5|14|TRBV7-8
CASSSDSPGETQYF
TGTGCCAGCAGCTCGGACAGTCCGGGAGAGACCCAGTACTTC
>.|TRBD2|TRBJ2-3|17|TRBV7-9
CASSLGGLAGETDTQYF
TGTGCCAGCAGCTTAGGAGGACTAGCGGGGGAGACAGATACGCAGTATTTT
>few|TRBD1|TRBJ1-6|14|TRBV7-2
CASSLGQGYSPLHF
TGTGCCAGCAGCTTAGGACAGGGGTATTCACCCCTCCACTTT
>.|TRBD1|TRBJ1-1|16|TRBV7-6
CASSSRTGSMNTEAFF
TGTGCCAGCAGCTCTCGGACAGGGAGCATGAACACTGAAGCTTTCTTT
>.|TRBD1|TRBJ1-6|12|TRBV7-2
CASSISGTACCF
TGTGCCAGCAGCATTTCCGGGACAGCGTGTTGTTTT
>many|TRBD1|TRBJ2-2|15|TRBV6-2/TRBV6-3
CASSPGQGHTGELFF
TGTGCCAGCAGTCCTGGACAGGGACACACCGGGGAGCTGTTTTTT
>.|.|TRBJ1-1|15|TRBV11-2
CASSPSSVGNTEAFF
TGTGCCAGCAGCCCCTCGTCAGTGGGGAACACTGAAGCTTTCTTT
>.|TRBD1|TRBJ1-2|18|TRBV6-1
CASSWGDAGTVNNYGYTF
TGTGCCAGCAGCTGGGGTGACGCCGGGACAGTGAATAACTATGGCTACACCTTC
>.|.|TRBJ1-1|14|TRBV12-3/TRBV12-4
CASRRRDTAFFSFF
TGTGCCAGCAGACGCCGGGACACCGCCTTTTTTAGCTTCTTT
>.|.|TRBJ2-6|15|TRBV27
CASRWLDSGANVLTF
TGTGCCAGCCGTTGGCTGGACTCTGGGGCCAACGTCCTGACTTTC
>many|.|TRBJ1-1|13|TRBV7-6
CASSGRGATEAFF
TGTGCCAGCAGCGGCCGGGGAGCCACTGAAGCTTTCTTT
>few|.|TRBJ2-7|18|TRBV7-2
CASSLSPSGRNRGYEQYF
TGTGCCAGCAGCCTCTCTCCCTCTGGGAGGAATCGGGGATACGAGCAGTACTTC
>.|.|TRBJ2-6|17|TRBV9
CASSGRTGSAGANVLTF
TGTGCCAGCAGCGGACGCACAGGGAGTGCTGGGGCCAACGTCCTGACTTTC
>few|TRBD2|TRBJ2-3|16|TRBV7-3
CASSLKRGGITDTQYF
TGTGCCAGCAGCTTAAAGCGGGGGGGCATAACAGATACGCAGTATTTT
>few|.|TRBJ2-7|17|TRBV2
CASSGRIKTRTTYEQYF
TGTGCCAGCAGCGGACGGATAAAGACACGGACCACCTACGAGCAGTACTTC
>.|.|TRBJ1-2|14|TRBV4-1
CASSQDLSNYGYTF
TGCGCCAGCAGCCAAGATCTGAGTAACTATGGCTACACCTTC
>.|TRBD1|TRBJ2-1|14|TRBV6-1
CASSELTGGNEQFF
TGTGCCAGCAGTGAATTAACAGGGGGCAATGAGCAGTTCTTC
>few|TRBD1|TRBJ2-5|16|TRBV7-2
CASSEDRAFRQETQYF
TGTGCCAGCAGCGAAGACAGGGCGTTTAGGCAAGAGACCCAGTACTTC
>few|.|TRBJ2-3|13|TRBV7-2
CASSSPDTDTQYF
TGTGCCAGCAGCTCCCCCGATACAGATACGCAGTATTTT
>.|.|TRBJ2-2|17|TRBV7-6
CASSLPDRTANTGELFF
TGTGCCAGCAGCTTACCCGACAGAACCGCGAACACCGGGGAGCTGTTTTTT
>few|.|TRBJ2-1|16|TRBV9
CASSLSTASSYNEQFF
TGTGCCAGCAGCCTCTCGACGGCGAGCTCCTACAATGAGCAGTTCTTC
>.|TRBD1|TRBJ2-7|15|TRBV7-8
CASSLWGQGTYEQYF
TGTGCCAGCAGCCTCTGGGGACAGGGGACCTACGAGCAGTACTTC
>.|TRBD2|TRBJ2-2|19|TRBV4-3
CASSQDGPTSGGAIGELFF
TGCGCCAGCAGCCAAGATGGTCCCACTAGCGGGGGGGCTATCGGGGAGCTGTTTTTT
>few|TRBD1|TRBJ2-7|14|TRBV7-9
CASSFWDRGLEQYF
TGTGCCAGCAGCTTCTGGGACAGGGGGCTCGAGCAGTACTTC
>.|.|TRBJ1-2|17|TRBV7-2
CASRARWAGSLNYGYTF
TGTGCCAGCAGGGCCCGGTGGGCAGGGAGCCTTAACTATGGCTACACCTTC
>few|.|TRBJ2-1|12|TRBV6-2/TRBV6-3
CASSEEPDEQFF
TGTGCCAGCAGTGAGGAGCCGGATGAGCAGTTCTTC
>.|.|TRBJ2-7|13|TRBV7-9
CASSTPRSYEQYF
TGTGCCAGCAGCACGCCCCGGTCCTACGAGCAGTACTTC
>few|.|TRBJ2-3|15|TRBV7-9
CASSPRVLHTDTQYF
TGTGCCAGCAGCCCCCGGGTCCTCCACACAGATACGCAGTATTTT
>few|TRBD1|TRBJ2-2|15|TRBV6-1
CASRERTGDTGELFF
TGTGCCAGCAGGGAGAGGACAGGGGACACCGGGGAGCTGTTTTTT
>few|.|TRBJ2-2|13|TRBV7-8
CASSSPMGGELFF
TGTGCCAGCAGCTCCCCCATGGGCGGGGAGCTGTTTTTT
>.|TRBD2|TRBJ2-3|16|TRBV6-6
CASSARLAGGPNTQYF
TGTGCCAGCAGTGCCCGACTAGCGGGGGGGCCGAATACGCAGTATTTT
>medium-sized|TRBD1|TRBJ1-1|13|TRBV28
CATSLGQGTEAFF
TGTGCCACCTCCCTCGGACAGGGCACTGAAGCTTTCTTT
>few|TRBD2|TRBJ2-1|17|TRBV11-2
CASSLVLGTRMYNEQFF
TGTGCCAGCAGCTTAGTTCTCGGGACTAGAATGTACAATGAGCAGTTCTTC
>.|.|TRBJ1-2|15|TRBV20-1
CSARDRQRGNYGYTF
TGCAGTGCTAGAGATCGACAAAGGGGAAACTATGGCTACACCTTC
>once|TRBD1|TRBJ1-3|18|TRBV12-3/TRBV12-4
CASSSRAGQDPSGNTIYF
TGTGCCAGCAGTTCGAGGGCTGGACAGGACCCCTCTGGAAACACCATATATTTT
>few|TRBD1|TRBJ2-2|16|TRBV7-9
CASSLAGTGYAGELFF
TGTGCCAGCAGCTTAGCCGGGACAGGGTACGCCGGGGAGCTGTTTTTT
>few|.|TRBJ1-1|14|TRBV4-1
CASSQDRLIVEAFF
TGCGCCAGCAGCCAAGATAGGCTCATAGTGGAAGCTTTCTTT
>.|TRBD1|TRBJ2-3|15|TRBV12-3/TRBV12-4
CASSWGTASTDTQYF
TGTGCCAGCAGTTGGGGGACAGCTAGCACAGATACGCAGTATTTT